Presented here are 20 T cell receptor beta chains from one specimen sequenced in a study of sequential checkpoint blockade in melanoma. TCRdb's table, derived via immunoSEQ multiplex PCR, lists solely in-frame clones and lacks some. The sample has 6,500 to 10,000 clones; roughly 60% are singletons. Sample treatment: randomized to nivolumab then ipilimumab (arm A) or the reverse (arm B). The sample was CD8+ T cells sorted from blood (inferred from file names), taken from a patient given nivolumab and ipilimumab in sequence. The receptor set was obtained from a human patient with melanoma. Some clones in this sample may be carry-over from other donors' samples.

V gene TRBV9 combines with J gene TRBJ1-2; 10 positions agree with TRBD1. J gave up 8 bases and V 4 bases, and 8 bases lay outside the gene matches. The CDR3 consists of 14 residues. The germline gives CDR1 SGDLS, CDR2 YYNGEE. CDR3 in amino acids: CASSLTGGAGGYTF. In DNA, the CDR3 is TGTGCCAGCAGCTTGACAGGGGGCGCGGGGGGCTACACCTTC.

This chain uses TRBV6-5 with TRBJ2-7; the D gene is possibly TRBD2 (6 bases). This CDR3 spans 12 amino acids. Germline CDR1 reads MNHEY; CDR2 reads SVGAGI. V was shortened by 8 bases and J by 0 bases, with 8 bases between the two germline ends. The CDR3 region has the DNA TGTGCCAGCGGCGGGACCTCCTACGAGCAGTACTTC. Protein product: CASGGTSYEQYF.

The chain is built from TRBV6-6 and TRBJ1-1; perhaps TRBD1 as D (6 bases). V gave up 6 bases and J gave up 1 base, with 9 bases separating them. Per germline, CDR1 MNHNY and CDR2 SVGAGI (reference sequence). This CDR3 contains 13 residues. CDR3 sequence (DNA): TGTGCCAGCAGCCTGGGACAGAACACTGAAGCTTTCTTT. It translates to CASSLGQNTEAFF.

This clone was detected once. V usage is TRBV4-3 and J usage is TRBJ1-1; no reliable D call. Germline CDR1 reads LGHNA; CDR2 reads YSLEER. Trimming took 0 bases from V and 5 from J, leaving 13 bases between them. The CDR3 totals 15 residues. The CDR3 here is CASSQEEAAQTEAFF. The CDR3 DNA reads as TGCGCCAGCAGCCAAGAGGAGGCGGCCCAGACTGAAGCTTTCTTT.

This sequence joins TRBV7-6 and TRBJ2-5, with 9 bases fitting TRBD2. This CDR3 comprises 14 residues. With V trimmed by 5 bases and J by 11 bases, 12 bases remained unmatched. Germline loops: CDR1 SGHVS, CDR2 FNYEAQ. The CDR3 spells CASSPSGATREQYF. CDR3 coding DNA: TGTGCCAGCAGCCCTAGCGGGGCCACACGTGAGCAGTACTTC.

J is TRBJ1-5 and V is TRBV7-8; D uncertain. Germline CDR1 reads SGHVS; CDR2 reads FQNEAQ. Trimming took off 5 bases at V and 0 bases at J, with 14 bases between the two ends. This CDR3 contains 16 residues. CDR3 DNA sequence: TGTGCCAGCAGCGCAAGCCCGGGGTATAGCAATCAGCCCCAGCATTTT. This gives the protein CASSASPGYSNQPQHF.

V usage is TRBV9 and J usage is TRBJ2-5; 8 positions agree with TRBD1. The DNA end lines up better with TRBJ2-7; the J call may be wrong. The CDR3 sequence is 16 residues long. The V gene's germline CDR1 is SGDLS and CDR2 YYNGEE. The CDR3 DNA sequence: TGTGCCAGCAGCTCTGATAGGGACAGGAGCTCCTACGAGCAGTACTTC. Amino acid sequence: CASSSDRDRSSYEQYF.

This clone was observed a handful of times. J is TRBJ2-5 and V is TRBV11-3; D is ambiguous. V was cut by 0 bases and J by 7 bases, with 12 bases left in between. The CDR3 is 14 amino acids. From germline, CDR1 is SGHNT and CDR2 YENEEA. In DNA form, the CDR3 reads TGTGCCAGCAGCTTAGATTTGGAGTTTAGGACCCAGTACTTC. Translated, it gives CASSLDLEFRTQYF.

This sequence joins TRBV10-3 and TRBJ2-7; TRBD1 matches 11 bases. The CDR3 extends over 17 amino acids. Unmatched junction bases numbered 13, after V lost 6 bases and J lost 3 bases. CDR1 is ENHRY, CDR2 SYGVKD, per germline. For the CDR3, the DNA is TGTGCCATCAGCCGAATAATTGCCGGGACAGGGGGCTACGAGCAGTACTTC. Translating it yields CAISRIIAGTGGYEQYF.

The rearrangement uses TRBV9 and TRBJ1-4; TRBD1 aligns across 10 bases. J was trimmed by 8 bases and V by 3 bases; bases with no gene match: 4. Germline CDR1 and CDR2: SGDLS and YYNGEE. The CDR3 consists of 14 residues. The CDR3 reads CASSGTGGREKLFF. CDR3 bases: TGTGCCAGCAGCGGGACAGGGGGTCGAGAAAAACTGTTTTTT.

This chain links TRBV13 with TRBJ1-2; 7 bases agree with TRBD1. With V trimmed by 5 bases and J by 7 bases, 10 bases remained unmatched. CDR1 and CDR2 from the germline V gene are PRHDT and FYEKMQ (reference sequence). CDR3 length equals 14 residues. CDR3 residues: CASSQGAGGGGYTF. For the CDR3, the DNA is TGTGCCAGCAGCCAAGGGGCAGGGGGAGGTGGCTACACCTTC.

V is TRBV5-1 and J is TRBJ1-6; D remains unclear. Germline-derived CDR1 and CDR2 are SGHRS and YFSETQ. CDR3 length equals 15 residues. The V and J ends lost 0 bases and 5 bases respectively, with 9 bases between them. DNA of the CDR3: TGCGCCAGCAGCTTGGGACGGACTAATAATTCACCCCTCCACTTT. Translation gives CASSLGRTNNSPLHF.

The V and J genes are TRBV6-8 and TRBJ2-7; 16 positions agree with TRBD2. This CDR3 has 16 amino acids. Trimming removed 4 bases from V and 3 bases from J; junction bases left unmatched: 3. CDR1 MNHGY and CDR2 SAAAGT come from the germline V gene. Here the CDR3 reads CASSSGLAGGFYEQYF. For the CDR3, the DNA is TGTGCCAGCAGTTCGGGACTAGCGGGGGGGTTCTACGAGCAGTACTTC.

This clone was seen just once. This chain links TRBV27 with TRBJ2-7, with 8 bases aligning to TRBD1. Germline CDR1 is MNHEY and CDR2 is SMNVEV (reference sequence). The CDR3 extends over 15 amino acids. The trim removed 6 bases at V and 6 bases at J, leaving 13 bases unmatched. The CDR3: CASSVGPRDRTEQYF. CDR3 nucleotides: TGTGCCAGCAGCGTAGGGCCTCGGGACAGGACCGAGCAGTACTTC.

CDR3 sequence: CASSWGTATNEKLFF. For the CDR3, the DNA is TGCGCCAGCAGTTGGGGGACAGCAACTAATGAAAAACTGTTTTTT. The rearrangement links TRBV5-1 to TRBJ1-4; 7 nucleotides line up with TRBD1. The junction had 4 bases not matched to a gene; V was cut back by 5 bases and J by 0 bases. This CDR3 is 15 amino acids long. Germline V gives CDR1 SGHRS, CDR2 YFSETQ. Full variable domain (missing parts from reference TRBV5-1 and TRBJ1-4): KAGVTQTPRYLIKTRGQQVTLSCSPISGHRSVSWYQQTPGQGLQFLFEYFSETQRNKGNFPGRFSGRQFSNSRSEMNVSTLELGDSALYLCASSWGTATNEKLFFGSGTQLSVL.

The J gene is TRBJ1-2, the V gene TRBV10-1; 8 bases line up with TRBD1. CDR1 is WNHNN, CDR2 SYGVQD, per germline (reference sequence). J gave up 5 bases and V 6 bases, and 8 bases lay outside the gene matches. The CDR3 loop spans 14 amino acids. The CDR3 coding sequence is TGCGCCAGCAGGGACAGGGAGGATGAATATGGCTACACCTTC. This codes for CASRDREDEYGYTF.

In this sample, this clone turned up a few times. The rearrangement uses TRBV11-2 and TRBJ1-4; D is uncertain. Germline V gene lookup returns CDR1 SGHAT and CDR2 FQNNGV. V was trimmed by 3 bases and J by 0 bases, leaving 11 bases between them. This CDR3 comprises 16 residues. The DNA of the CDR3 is TGTGCCAGCAGCTTCGCCTGGGGAGCAACTAATGAAAAACTGTTTTTT. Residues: CASSFAWGATNEKLFF.

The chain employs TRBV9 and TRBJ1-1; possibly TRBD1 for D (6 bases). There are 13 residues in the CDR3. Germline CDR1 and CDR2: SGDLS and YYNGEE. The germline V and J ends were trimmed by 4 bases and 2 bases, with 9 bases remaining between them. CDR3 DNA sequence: TGTGCCAGCAGCTGGACAGTCAACACTGAAGCTTTCTTT. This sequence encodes CASSWTVNTEAFF.

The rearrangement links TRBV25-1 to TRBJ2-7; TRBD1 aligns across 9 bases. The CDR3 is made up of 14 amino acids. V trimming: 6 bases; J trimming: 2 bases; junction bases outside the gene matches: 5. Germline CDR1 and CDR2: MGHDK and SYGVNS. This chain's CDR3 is CASRGDRATYEQYF. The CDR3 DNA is TGTGCCAGCAGGGGGGACAGGGCCACCTACGAGCAGTACTTC.

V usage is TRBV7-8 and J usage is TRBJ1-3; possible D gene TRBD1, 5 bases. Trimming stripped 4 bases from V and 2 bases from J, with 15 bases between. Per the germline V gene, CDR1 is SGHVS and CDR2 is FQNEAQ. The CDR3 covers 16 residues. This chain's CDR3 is CASSSLLVGPGNTIYF. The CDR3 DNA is TGTGCCAGCAGCTCGCTCCTTGTGGGGCCTGGAAACACCATATATTTT.